Shown below are 27 T cell receptor beta chains from a single sample sequenced in a study of response to subunit inactivated influenza vaccine. TCRdb re-called the RT-PCR reads through MiXCR, storing one row per CDR3 protein. The sample includes roughly 570,000 distinct CDR3 sequences, 10% to 15% of them seen just once. Here the sequenced sample was PBMCs from blood, taken roughly 45 days after vaccination. The receptors were gathered from a man in his fifties who received an inactivated influenza vaccine.

This clonotype was found a few times. The chain joins TRBV12-3 or TRBV12-4 to TRBJ2-5; weak D call: TRBD1 (5 bases). The CDR3 has 16 residues. V was pared by 0 bases and J by 6 bases, with 17 bases between. The CDR3 sequence is CASSLARTWGMKTQYF. In DNA, the CDR3 is TGTGCCAGCAGTTTAGCCCGGACATGGGGTATGAAGACCCAGTACTTC.

This clonotype was picked up a small number of times. The V and J genes are TRBV7-2 and TRBJ2-7; D is unresolved. The germline gives CDR1 SGHTA, CDR2 FQGNSA. The length of the CDR3 is 12 residues. Trimming left V 4 bases short and J 5 bases short, with 9 bases between. Written as DNA, the CDR3 is TGTGCCAGCAGCTCACCCGGGCACGAGCAGTACTTC. It is translated as CASSSPGHEQYF.

This chain uses TRBV12-3 or TRBV12-4 with TRBJ1-5, with 10 nucleotides matching TRBD1. J lost 5 bases, V lost 6 bases, and 4 bases had no gene match. The CDR3 consists of 14 residues. CDR3 sequence (DNA): TGTGCCAGCAGACAGACAGGGGGCGATCAGCCCCAGCATTTT. Its translation is CASRQTGGDQPQHF.

About this clonotype: Relative to the germline gene, one junction end is altered; a read error may explain this. This chain links TRBV5-1 with TRBJ2-5; D gene unclear. The CDR3 contains 11 residues. CDR1 and CDR2 (germline): SGHRS, YFSETQ. The CDR3 nucleotides are TGCGCCAGCTGCTTGGAGGAGACCCAGTACTTC. Protein product: CASCLEETQYF.

This clonotype was seen a handful of times. This chain connects TRBV7-9 to TRBJ1-6; 7 positions agree with TRBD1. The V and J ends lost 5 bases and 7 bases, in that order; junction bases with no gene match: 8. The CDR3 consists of 15 residues. The V gene's germline CDR1 is SEHNR and CDR2 FQNEAQ (reference sequence). The CDR3: CASSGLDRVNSPLHF. CDR3 DNA sequence: TGTGCCAGCAGCGGACTTGACAGGGTCAATTCACCCCTCCACTTT. Supplemented by reference TRBV7-9 and TRBJ1-6, the full variable domain reads DTGVSQNPRHKITKRGQNVTFRCDPISEHNRLYWYRQTLGQGPEFLTYFQNEAQLEKSRLLSDRFSAERPKGSFSTLEIQRTEQGDSAMYLCASSGLDRVNSPLHFGNGTRLTVT.

This clonotype was detected many times. This sequence joins TRBV4-3 and TRBJ2-5; weak D call: TRBD1 (6 bases). The CDR3 totals 15 residues. The V gene lost 2 bases and the J gene lost 1 base, with 11 bases spanning the gap. Per the germline V gene, CDR1 is LGHNA and CDR2 is YSLEER. The DNA for the CDR3 is TGCGCCAGCAGCCAAAACAGGGCGCTCCAAGAGACCCAGTACTTC. This translates into CASSQNRALQETQYF.

The chain recombines TRBV7-8 with TRBJ2-1, with a tentative D call TRBD2 (6 bases). The V end lost 3 bases, the J end lost 6 bases, and 12 bases lay between the germline ends. CDR3 length: 14 amino acids. Per the germline V gene, CDR1 is SGHVS and CDR2 is FQNEAQ. The CDR3 region is CASSLRDFSNEQFF. The CDR3 DNA is TGTGCCAGCAGCTTGCGGGACTTCAGCAATGAGCAGTTCTTC.

The gene calls are TRBV7-8 and TRBJ2-1; TRBD2 aligns across 9 bases. The CDR3 loop spans 16 amino acids. The junction had 9 bases not matched to a gene; V was cut back by 7 bases and J by 2 bases. The germline V gene has CDR1 SGHVS and CDR2 FQNEAQ. As DNA, the CDR3 is TGTGCCAGCAACCCCATACCTAGCGGGACCTACAATGAGCAGTTCTTC. Translating gives CASNPIPSGTYNEQFF.

Many counts were recorded for this clonotype. The CDR3 bases are TGTGCCAGCAGAATGAACACCGGGGAGCTGTTTTTT. Its protein is CASRMNTGELFF. The chain recombines TRBV7-9 with TRBJ2-2; D not resolved. The CDR3 is 12 residues long. CDR1 is SEHNR and CDR2 is FQNEAQ in the germline V gene (reference sequence). The germline V and J ends were trimmed by 6 bases and 1 base, with 3 bases remaining between them.

This clonotype was observed a few times. V gene TRBV21-1 combines with J gene TRBJ1-2. TRBV21-1 is assigned pseudogene status. This CDR3 has 12 residues. The CDR3 here is CASRRSYYGYTF. The CDR3 DNA follows: TGTGCCAGCAGAAGGTCCTACTATGGCTACACCTTC.

This clonotype was found many times. V usage is TRBV5-1 and J usage is TRBJ2-7; D perhaps matches TRBD1 (5 bases). CDR1 and CDR2 from the germline V gene are SGHRS and YFSETQ. The V end lost 2 bases, the J end lost 5 bases, and 5 bases lay between the germline ends. The CDR3 covers 11 residues. CDR3 loop: CASSFRDEQYF. The CDR3 DNA is TGCGCCAGCAGCTTCAGGGACGAGCAGTACTTC.

The V call is TRBV12-3 or TRBV12-4, the J call TRBJ1-4, with TRBD1 identical over 8 bases. The length of the CDR3 is 15 residues. J was trimmed by 4 bases and V by 2 bases; bases with no gene match: 3. The CDR3 loop reads CASSLSTGGNEKLFF. The CDR3 DNA reads as TGTGCCAGCAGTTTATCAACAGGGGGTAATGAAAAACTGTTTTTT.

The V call is TRBV19, the J call TRBJ1-5; 8 nucleotides agree with TRBD1. V lost 4 bases and J lost 4; bases outside the gene matches: 12. From germline, CDR1 is LNHDA and CDR2 SQIVND (reference sequence). The length of the CDR3 is 17 residues. The CDR3 DNA is TGTGCCAGTAGTAATGCGCCCGGGACAGGAAAAAATCAGCCCCAGCATTTT. It yields the protein CASSNAPGTGKNQPQHF.

V gene TRBV10-3 combines with J gene TRBJ2-7; 9 bases map to TRBD2. V trimming: 3 bases; J trimming: 0 bases; junction bases outside the gene matches: 6. The CDR3 runs 16 residues. Germline CDR1 reads ENHRY; CDR2 reads SYGVKD. The CDR3 bases are TGTGCCATCAGTGAAATTAGCGGGAGCTCCTCCTACGAGCAGTACTTC. This sequence encodes CAISEISGSSSYEQYF.

This clonotype has a handful of counts. This rearrangement joins TRBV4-1 to TRBJ2-1, with D perhaps matching TRBD2 (6 bases). Trimming took 1 base from V and 0 from J, leaving 19 bases between them. This CDR3 region has 19 residues. The germline CDR1 and CDR2 sequences are MGHRA and YSYEKL. CDR3 DNA: TGCGCCAGCAGCCAAGTTTCTGGCGGGGCCATCCGCTCCTACAATGAGCAGTTCTTC. Translated: CASSQVSGGAIRSYNEQFF.

V gene TRBV5-5 combines with J gene TRBJ2-5, with D possibly matching TRBD2 (7 bases). V lost 4 bases and J 4 bases, leaving 11 bases between the germline ends. The V gene's germline CDR1 is SGHKS and CDR2 YYEKEE (reference sequence). The CDR3 contains 13 residues. The CDR3 reads CASSPAGAETQYF. The CDR3 DNA sequence: TGTGCCAGCAGCCCCGCGGGGGCAGAGACCCAGTACTTC. The whole variable domain, remainder taken from reference TRBV5-5 and TRBJ2-5, is DAGVTQSPTHLIKTRGQQVTLRCSPISGHKSVSWYQQVLGQGPQFIFQYYEKEERGRGNFPDRFSARQFPNYSSELNVNALLLGDSALYLCASSPAGAETQYFGPGTRLLVL.

The chain joins TRBV29-1 to TRBJ2-3, with 10 bases that match TRBD1. CDR3 length: 15 amino acids. Per germline, CDR1 SQVTM and CDR2 ANQGSEA. V shed 4 bases and J 3 bases; nucleotides not matched to a gene: 7. For the CDR3, the DNA is TGCAGCGTTGGGGGGGACAGGGGCTATACAGATACGCAGTATTTT. Protein product: CSVGGDRGYTDTQYF.

This clonotype was counted between two and nine times. This chain's CDR3 is CASSLLSGQGSSPLHF. The CDR3 DNA reads TGCGCCAGCAGCTTGCTTTCGGGACAGGGGTCTTCACCCCTCCACTTT. The chain is built from TRBV5-1 and TRBJ1-6; 10 nucleotides agree with TRBD1. Per the germline V gene, CDR1 is SGHRS and CDR2 is YFSETQ. V lost 1 base, J lost 9 bases, and 7 bases stayed unmatched. This CDR3 is built from 16 residues.

The gene calls are TRBV9 and TRBJ2-7; D unresolved. The CDR3 covers 14 residues. Trimming took 0 bases from V and 0 from J, leaving 7 bases between them. Germline CDR1 and CDR2: SGDLS and YYNGEE. Written as DNA, the CDR3 is TGTGCCAGCAGCGTAGCGGCAGTCTCCTACGAGCAGTACTTC. It codes for CASSVAAVSYEQYF.

The V call is TRBV4-3, the J call TRBJ2-1; D possibly corresponds to TRBD1 (6 bases). The V gene lost 0 bases and the J gene lost 3 bases, with 15 bases spanning the gap. Per the germline V gene, CDR1 is LGHNA and CDR2 is YSLEER. This CDR3 contains 17 residues. The CDR3 here is CASSQDLVRGYYNEQFF. The CDR3, as DNA: TGCGCCAGCAGCCAAGATTTGGTGAGGGGGTACTACAATGAGCAGTTCTTC.

CDR3 protein: CASSPNGQGKAQYF. CDR3 DNA sequence: TGTGCCAGCTCACCAAACGGACAGGGGAAGGCCCAGTACTTC. The chain has TRBV18 and TRBJ2-5, with 9 bases lining up with TRBD1. V lost 2 bases to trimming and J lost 9 bases; unmatched junction nucleotides: 7. The CDR3 consists of 14 residues. The V gene's germline CDR1 is KGHSH and CDR2 LQKENI.

CDR3 bases: TGTGCCAGCACCCCGAGCGGGGGGCCGGGCACTGAAGCTTTCTTT. Translated: CASTPSGGPGTEAFF. The genes are TRBV12-3 or TRBV12-4 and TRBJ1-1, with D perhaps TRBD1 (6 bases). There are 15 residues in the CDR3. Trimming removed 7 bases from V and 4 bases from J, with 19 bases in between.

The genes are TRBV25-1 and TRBJ2-5; unclear D gene. From germline, CDR1 is MGHDK and CDR2 SYGVNS. V was trimmed by 1 base and J by 1 base, leaving 7 bases between them. This CDR3 contains 14 residues. CDR3 loop: CASSESTAQETQYF. Written as DNA, the CDR3 is TGTGCCAGCAGTGAATCGACCGCCCAAGAGACCCAGTACTTC.

This clonotype was counted between two and nine times. V gene TRBV19 combines with J gene TRBJ2-6; 9 positions agree with TRBD1. CDR3 length: 19 amino acids. The ends lost 3 bases at V and 0 bases at J; junction bases unmatched: 9. In germline, CDR1 is LNHDA, CDR2 SQIVND (reference sequence). DNA for the CDR3: TGTGCCAGTAGTATGGGGACAGGGTTTGGGAGCTCTGGGGCCAACGTCCTGACTTTC. It is translated as CASSMGTGFGSSGANVLTF.

Here the CDR3 DNA reads TGTGCCACCAGTGATTTGAGGGCCGGTAACACAGATACGCAGTATTTT. Its translation: CATSDLRAGNTDTQYF. J is TRBJ2-3 and V is TRBV24-1, with D uncertain. Germline CDR1 reads KGHDR; CDR2 reads SFDVKD. The CDR3 has 16 residues. Deletions cut 0 bases from V and 2 bases from J, with 11 bases between.

This clonotype was found a few times. The rearrangement joins TRBV28 to TRBJ2-7; D is possibly TRBD2 (6 bases). V was clipped by 5 bases and J by 0 bases, with 14 bases between them. The CDR3 length is 15 residues. Germline CDR1 reads MDHEN; CDR2 reads SYDVKM. The CDR3, as DNA: TGTGCCAGCAGTCTTACTAGCCGGAGCTCCTACGAGCAGTACTTC. Protein sequence: CASSLTSRSSYEQYF.

Concerning this clonotype: As the CDR3 is not closed by the conserved phenylalanine or tryptophan, this likely results from a read error. Because the CDR3's place on the DNA is in doubt, the DNA is left out and the CDR3 is given as listed by TCRdb. This chain connects TRBV7-6 to TRBJ1-1; TRBD1 was called by the table and not checked on the DNA. The CDR3 is 11 residues long, counting both termini. In germline, CDR1 is SGHVS, CDR2 FNYEAQ. This chain's CDR3 is CASSLQAGTQT.